The clone carrying this T cell receptor beta chain was observed once. Its antigen is currently unknown. TCRdb's table, derived via immunoSEQ multiplex PCR, lists solely in-frame clones and lacks some. The table has under 75,000 clones, over 65% seen once. This specimen belongs to a study of early stage breast cancer tumors. Germline V gene sequence: CDR1 KGHSH, CDR2 LQKENI. V lost 3 bases and J lost 0; bases outside the gene matches: 6. There are 16 residues in the CDR3. Regarding the study as a whole: Commonly generated sequences made up most enriched TCRB sequences shared between patients. Comparing each tissue with blood distinguished tumor from normal in about 90% of the 16 patients. Tumors had about 2.3-fold higher T cell density than normal breast.

The J gene is TRBJ2-7, the V gene TRBV18; 9 positions match TRBD2. The sequenced material came from blood. The clonotype originates from a person aged 25 to 40 with breast cancer. DNA of the CDR3: TGTGCCAGCTCACCCAGACTAGCGGCGAGCTCCTACGAGCAGTACTTC. Translating gives CASSPRLAASSYEQYF.